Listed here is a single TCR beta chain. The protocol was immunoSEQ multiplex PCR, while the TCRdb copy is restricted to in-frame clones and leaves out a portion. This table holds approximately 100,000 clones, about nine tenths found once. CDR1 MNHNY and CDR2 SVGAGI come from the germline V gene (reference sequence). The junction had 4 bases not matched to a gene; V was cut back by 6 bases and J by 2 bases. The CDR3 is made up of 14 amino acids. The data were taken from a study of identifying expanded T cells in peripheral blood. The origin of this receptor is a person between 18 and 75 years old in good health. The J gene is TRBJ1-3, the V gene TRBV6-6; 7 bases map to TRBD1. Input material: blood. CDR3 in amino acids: CASRIQGAGNTIYF. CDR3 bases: TGTGCCAGCAGGATCCAGGGGGCTGGAAACACCATATATTTT.